A single sample is the source of the 5 T cell receptor beta chains below, sequenced in a study of blood T cell repertoires in COVID-19. Method: immunoSEQ multiplex PCR; TCRdb's copy keeps in-frame clones and lacks some. Altogether around 250,000 clones are present, 80% to 90% being singletons, with the ten largest covering 2.2%. Sequenced material: peripheral blood. Every receptor here comes from a man aged 30 to 45 who had recovered from COVID-19.

The table lists this clone with a few counts. The chain has TRBV27 and TRBJ1-2; D not certain. Germline assignment: CDR1 MNHEY and CDR2 SMNVEV (reference sequence). Trimming took 4 bases from V and 4 from J, leaving 16 bases between them. This CDR3 has 15 residues. The CDR3 DNA is TGTGCCAGCAGTTCTACGGGATTCTTGCTCTATGGCTACACCTTC. Translated, it gives CASSSTGFLLYGYTF.

V usage is TRBV12-3 or TRBV12-4 and J usage is TRBJ1-1; D is unclear. V was cut by 8 bases and J by 5 bases, with 12 bases left in between. This CDR3 contains 12 residues. This CDR3 is CASQMGRTEAFF. The CDR3 bases are TGTGCCAGCCAGATGGGGAGAACTGAAGCTTTCTTT.

The gene calls are TRBV23-1 and TRBJ2-7; D not certain. TRBV23-1 has ORF status, its function being uncertain. The CDR3 totals 15 residues. V shed 0 bases and J shed 1 base, with 10 bases lying between them. The CDR3: CASSQSLKPSYEQYF. CDR3 coding DNA: TGCGCCAGCAGTCAATCCCTCAAGCCTTCCTACGAGCAGTACTTC.

The chain links TRBV5-1 to TRBJ2-1; 10 bases agree with TRBD2. J lost 4 bases, V lost 0 bases, and 4 bases had no gene match. The CDR3 has 16 residues. Per the germline V gene, CDR1 is SGHRS and CDR2 is YFSETQ. The CDR3 reads CASSLGGTSEYNEQFF. The CDR3 DNA follows: TGCGCCAGCAGCTTGGGTGGGACTAGCGAGTACAATGAGCAGTTCTTC.

The chain carries TRBV9 and TRBJ1-2; a possible D gene is TRBD1 (6 bases). The CDR3 consists of 15 residues. Deletions cut 0 bases from V and 8 bases from J, with 17 bases between. Per germline, CDR1 SGDLS and CDR2 YYNGEE. CDR3 sequence reads: CASSVVGTGKAGYTF. The CDR3 DNA follows: TGTGCCAGCAGCGTAGTGGGAACAGGGAAGGCCGGCTACACCTTC.